These 9 T cell receptor beta chains came from one sample sequenced in a study of T cells in Graves' hyperthyroidism and ophthalmopathy. Template material for amplifying TCR beta CDR3 regions consisted of RNA transcripts. TCR CDR3 underwent first-round RT-PCR with the HTBI primer set. One entry per CDR3 protein, called by TCRdb with MiXCR from the multiplex PCR reads. The repertoire holds fewer than 900,000 distinct CDR3 sequences, approximately 19% seen once, with approximately 15% in the top ten. Sample: blood. Receptors originate from a woman aged 45-65 years with Graves' hyperthyroidism that later progressed to Graves' ophthalmopathy.

The CDR3 nucleotides are TGCAGTGCTAGAGATTGGGGGCAGAGCACAGATACGCAGTATTTT. Its protein is CSARDWGQSTDTQYF. J is TRBJ2-3 and V is TRBV20-1, with D possibly matching TRBD1 (6 bases). Trimming pared 0 bases from V and 0 bases from J, leaving 10 bases between. Germline CDR1 reads DFQATT; CDR2 reads SNEGSKA (reference sequence). The CDR3 consists of 15 residues.

The chain couples TRBV4-1 to TRBJ1-1, with D possibly being TRBD1 (6 bases). V dropped 4 bases and J dropped 4 bases, with 16 bases sitting between them. Looked up from germline, CDR1 is MGHRA and CDR2 is YSYEKL. This CDR3 is 15 amino acids long. The CDR3 coding sequence is TGCGCCAGCAGCCCCTCGGGAGGGGGAGGCACTGAAGCTTTCTTT. Translation: CASSPSGGGGTEAFF.

Ten or more counts support this clonotype. This chain joins TRBV11-2 and TRBJ2-4; D may match TRBD1 or TRBD2 (5 bases each). Germline CDR1 and CDR2: SGHAT and FQNNGV. Trimming stripped 0 bases from V and 4 bases from J, with 10 bases between. This CDR3 spans 15 amino acids. This CDR3 reads CASSLEVGTKNIQYF. The CDR3 nucleotides read TGTGCCAGCAGCTTAGAGGTGGGGACGAAAAACATTCAGTACTTC.

This clonotype was seen many times. This chain joins TRBV29-1 and TRBJ2-7; D not certain. The CDR3 is 11 amino acids. Germline values: CDR1 SQVTM, CDR2 ANQGSEA. The CDR3 bases are TGCAGTGTAGGGCGTTCCTACGAGCAGTACTTC. Translated: CSVGRSYEQYF.

The genes are TRBV11-2 and TRBJ2-5; TRBD2 might be the D (6 bases). Trimming shortened V by 5 bases and J by 5 bases, and 15 bases separated the two germline ends. CDR1 is SGHAT, CDR2 FQNNGV, per germline. The CDR3 runs 14 residues. The CDR3 spells CASSAAGRWETQYF. The CDR3 DNA follows: TGTGCCAGCAGCGCCGCGGGGCGATGGGAGACCCAGTACTTC.

This clonotype occurred many times. The rearrangement links TRBV7-2 to TRBJ1-2; 7 nucleotides align to TRBD1. The J segment lost 1 base and the V segment lost 10 bases, leaving 6 bases of the junction unmatched. Germline CDR1 reads SGHTA; CDR2 reads FQGNSA. This CDR3 has 13 amino acids. The CDR3 here is CAKTGASNYGYTF. Written as DNA, the CDR3 is TGTGCCAAAACAGGGGCGAGTAACTATGGCTACACCTTC.

J is TRBJ2-7 and V is TRBV27, with D uncertain. Trimming pared 4 bases from V and 3 bases from J, leaving 10 bases between. The CDR3 extends over 13 amino acids. Germline CDR1 MNHEY, CDR2 SMNVEV (reference sequence). CDR3 in DNA: TGTGCCAGCAGTTCAGAGGACGGCTACGAGCAGTACTTC. This codes for CASSSEDGYEQYF.

The rearrangement uses TRBV12-3 or TRBV12-4 and TRBJ1-6, with D perhaps TRBD1 (5 bases). The V and J ends lost 4 bases and 5 bases respectively, with 12 bases between them. The CDR3 covers 15 residues. CDR3 protein: CASSYRGTNNSPLHF. The DNA of the CDR3 is TGTGCCAGCAGTTATAGGGGAACAAATAATTCACCCCTCCACTTT.

This clonotype has only a few counts. J is TRBJ2-2 and V is TRBV11-2; D possibly corresponds to TRBD1 (7 bases). The CDR3 contains 18 residues. The germline V gene encodes CDR1 SGHAT and CDR2 FQNNGV. The V and J ends lost 4 bases and 1 base respectively, with 19 bases between them. The chain's CDR3 is CASSSQRIRGVNTGELFF. In nucleotides, the CDR3 is TGTGCCAGCAGCTCCCAAAGGATCAGGGGGGTGAACACCGGGGAGCTGTTTTTT. Filled out from reference TRBV11-2 and TRBJ2-2, the complete variable domain reads EAGVAQSPRYKIIEKRQSVAFWCNPISGHATLYWYQQILGQGPKLLIQFQNNGVVDDSQLPKDRFSAERLKGVDSTLKIQPAKLEDSAVYLCASSSQRIRGVNTGELFFGEGSRLTVL.